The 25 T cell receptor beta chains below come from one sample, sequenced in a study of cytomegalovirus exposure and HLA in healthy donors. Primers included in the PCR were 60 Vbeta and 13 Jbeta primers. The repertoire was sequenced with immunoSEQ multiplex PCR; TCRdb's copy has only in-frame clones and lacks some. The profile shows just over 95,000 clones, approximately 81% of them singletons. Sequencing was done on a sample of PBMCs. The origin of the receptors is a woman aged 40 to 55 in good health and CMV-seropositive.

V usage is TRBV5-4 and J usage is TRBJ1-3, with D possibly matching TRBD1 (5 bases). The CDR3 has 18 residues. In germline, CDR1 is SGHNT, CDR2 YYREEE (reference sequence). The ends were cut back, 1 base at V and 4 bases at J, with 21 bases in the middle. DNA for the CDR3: TGTGCCAGCAGCTTGAACCTGGGGGGGGGAAACGGCGGAAACACCATATATTTT. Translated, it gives CASSLNLGGGNGGNTIYF. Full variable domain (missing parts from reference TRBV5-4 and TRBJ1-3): ETGVTQSPTHLIKTRGQQVTLRCSSQSGHNTVSWYQQALGQGPQFIFQYYREEENGRGNFPPRFSGLQFPNYSSELNVNALELDDSALYLCASSLNLGGGNGGNTIYFGEGSWLTVV.

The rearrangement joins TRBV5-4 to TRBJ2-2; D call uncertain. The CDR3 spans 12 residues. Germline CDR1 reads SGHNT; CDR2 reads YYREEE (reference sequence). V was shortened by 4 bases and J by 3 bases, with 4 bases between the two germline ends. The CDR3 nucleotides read TGTGCCAGCAGCCTTTACACCGGGGAGCTGTTTTTT. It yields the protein CASSLYTGELFF.

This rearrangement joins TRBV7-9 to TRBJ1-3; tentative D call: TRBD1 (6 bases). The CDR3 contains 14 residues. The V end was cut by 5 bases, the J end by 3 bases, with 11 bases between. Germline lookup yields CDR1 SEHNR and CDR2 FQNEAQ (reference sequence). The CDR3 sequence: CASSQGFSGNTIYF. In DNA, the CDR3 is TGTGCCAGCAGCCAGGGGTTTAGTGGAAACACCATATATTTT.

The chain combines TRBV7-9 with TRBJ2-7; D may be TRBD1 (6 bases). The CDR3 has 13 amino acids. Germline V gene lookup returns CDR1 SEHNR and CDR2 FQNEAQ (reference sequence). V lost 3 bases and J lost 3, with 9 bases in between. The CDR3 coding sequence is TGTGCCAGCAGCTTTGCAGGGGTCTACGAGCAGTACTTC. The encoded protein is CASSFAGVYEQYF.

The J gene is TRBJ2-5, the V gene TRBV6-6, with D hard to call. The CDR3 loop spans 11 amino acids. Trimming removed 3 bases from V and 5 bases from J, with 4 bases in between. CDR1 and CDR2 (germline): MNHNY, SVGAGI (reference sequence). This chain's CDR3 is CASSYEETQYF. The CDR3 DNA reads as TGTGCCAGCAGTTATGAGGAGACCCAGTACTTC.

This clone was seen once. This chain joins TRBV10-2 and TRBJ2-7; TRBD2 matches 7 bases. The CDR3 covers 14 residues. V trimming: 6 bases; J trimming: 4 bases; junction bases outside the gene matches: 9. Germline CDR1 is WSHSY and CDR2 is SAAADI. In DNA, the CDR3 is TGCGCCAGCAGCTCCCGGGACTACCATTACGAGCAGTACTTC. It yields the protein CASSSRDYHYEQYF.

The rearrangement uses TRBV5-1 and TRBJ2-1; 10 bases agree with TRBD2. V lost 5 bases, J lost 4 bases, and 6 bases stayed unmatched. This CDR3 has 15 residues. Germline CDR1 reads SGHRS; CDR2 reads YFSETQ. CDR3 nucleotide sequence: TGCGCCAGCAGTTCCGGGACTAGCGAATACAATGAGCAGTTCTTC. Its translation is CASSSGTSEYNEQFF.

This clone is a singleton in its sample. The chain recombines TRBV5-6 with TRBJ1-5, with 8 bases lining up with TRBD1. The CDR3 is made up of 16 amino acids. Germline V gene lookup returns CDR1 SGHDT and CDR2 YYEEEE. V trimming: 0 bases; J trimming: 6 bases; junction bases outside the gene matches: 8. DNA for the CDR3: TGTGCCAGCAGCTTGGGGGCAGGGGGCTTCGGTCAGCCCCAGCATTTT. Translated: CASSLGAGGFGQPQHF.

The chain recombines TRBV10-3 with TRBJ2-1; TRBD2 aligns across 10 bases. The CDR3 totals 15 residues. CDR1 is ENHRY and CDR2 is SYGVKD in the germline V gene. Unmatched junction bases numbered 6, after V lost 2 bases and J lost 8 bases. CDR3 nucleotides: TGTGCCATCAGTGAGACTAGCGGGAAGATAGATGAGCAGTTCTTC. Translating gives CAISETSGKIDEQFF.

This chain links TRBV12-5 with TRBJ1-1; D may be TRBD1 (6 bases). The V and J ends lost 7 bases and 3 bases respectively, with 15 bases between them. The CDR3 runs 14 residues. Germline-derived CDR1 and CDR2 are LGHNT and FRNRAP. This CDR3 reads CASELGGWDTEAFF. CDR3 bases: TGTGCTAGTGAATTAGGGGGTTGGGACACTGAAGCTTTCTTT.

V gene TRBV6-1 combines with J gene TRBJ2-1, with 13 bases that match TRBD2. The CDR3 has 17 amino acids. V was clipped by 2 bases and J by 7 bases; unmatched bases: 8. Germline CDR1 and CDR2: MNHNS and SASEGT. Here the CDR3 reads CASSEFSGTSGMNEQFF. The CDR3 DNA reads TGTGCCAGCAGTGAATTCTCCGGGACTAGCGGGATGAATGAGCAGTTCTTC.

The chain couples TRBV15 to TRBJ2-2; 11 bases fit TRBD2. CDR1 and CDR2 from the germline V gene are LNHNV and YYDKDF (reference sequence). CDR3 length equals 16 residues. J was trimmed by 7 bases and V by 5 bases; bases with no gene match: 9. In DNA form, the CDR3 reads TGTGCCACCAGCGAACTAGCGGGAGAAGGTGACGGGGAGCTGTTTTTT. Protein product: CATSELAGEGDGELFF.

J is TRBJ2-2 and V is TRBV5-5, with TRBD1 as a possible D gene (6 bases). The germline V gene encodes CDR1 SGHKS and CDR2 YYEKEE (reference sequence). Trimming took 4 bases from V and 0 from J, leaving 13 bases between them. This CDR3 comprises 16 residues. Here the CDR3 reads CASSPPGHPNTGELFF. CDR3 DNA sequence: TGTGCCAGCAGCCCCCCGGGACACCCGAACACCGGGGAGCTGTTTTTT.

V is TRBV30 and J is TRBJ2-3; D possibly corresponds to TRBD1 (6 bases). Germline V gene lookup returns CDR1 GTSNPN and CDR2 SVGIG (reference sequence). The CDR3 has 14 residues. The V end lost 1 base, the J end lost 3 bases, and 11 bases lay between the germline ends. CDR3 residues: CAWSAGTKTDTQYF. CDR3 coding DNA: TGTGCCTGGAGTGCCGGGACAAAGACAGATACGCAGTATTTT.

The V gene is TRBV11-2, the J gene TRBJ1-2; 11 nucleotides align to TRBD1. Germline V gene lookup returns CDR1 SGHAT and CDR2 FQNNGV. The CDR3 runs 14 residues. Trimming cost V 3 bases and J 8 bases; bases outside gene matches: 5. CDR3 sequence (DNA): TGTGCCAGCAGCTTTTCGGGACAGGGGGACGGCTACACCTTC. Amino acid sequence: CASSFSGQGDGYTF. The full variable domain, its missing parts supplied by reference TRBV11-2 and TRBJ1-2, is EAGVAQSPRYKIIEKRQSVAFWCNPISGHATLYWYQQILGQGPKLLIQFQNNGVVDDSQLPKDRFSAERLKGVDSTLKIQPAKLEDSAVYLCASSFSGQGDGYTFGSGTRLTVV.

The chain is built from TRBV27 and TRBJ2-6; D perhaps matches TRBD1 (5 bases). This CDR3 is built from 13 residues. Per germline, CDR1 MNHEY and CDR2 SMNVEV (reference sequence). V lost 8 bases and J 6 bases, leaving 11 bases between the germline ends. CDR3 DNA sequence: TGTGCCAGCGCCCTAGGACAGGCCAACGTCCTGACTTTC. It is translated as CASALGQANVLTF.

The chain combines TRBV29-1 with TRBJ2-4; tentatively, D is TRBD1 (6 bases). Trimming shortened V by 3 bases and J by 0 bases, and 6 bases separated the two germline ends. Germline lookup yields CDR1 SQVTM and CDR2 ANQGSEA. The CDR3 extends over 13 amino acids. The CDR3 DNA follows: TGCAGCGTTGAGGGGGCAGCCAAAAACATTCAGTACTTC. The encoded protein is CSVEGAAKNIQYF.

The CDR3 loop is CAIRRAGDADTQYF. The CDR3 DNA reads TGTGCCATCAGACGAGCGGGAGATGCAGATACGCAGTATTTT. V gene TRBV27 combines with J gene TRBJ2-3; 8 positions agree with TRBD2. This CDR3 is built from 14 residues. CDR1 MNHEY and CDR2 SMNVEV come from the germline V gene (reference sequence). Trimming cost V 10 bases and J 4 bases; bases outside gene matches: 10.

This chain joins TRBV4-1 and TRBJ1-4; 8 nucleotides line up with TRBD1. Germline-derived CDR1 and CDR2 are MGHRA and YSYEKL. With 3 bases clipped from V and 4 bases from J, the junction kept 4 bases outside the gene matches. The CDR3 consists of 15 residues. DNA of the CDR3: TGCGCCAGCAGCCAGCGGGGACAGGATAATGAAAAACTGTTTTTT. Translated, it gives CASSQRGQDNEKLFF.

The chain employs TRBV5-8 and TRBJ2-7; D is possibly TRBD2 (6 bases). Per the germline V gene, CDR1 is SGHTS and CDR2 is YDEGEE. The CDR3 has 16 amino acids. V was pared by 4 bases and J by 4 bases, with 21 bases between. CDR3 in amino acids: CASSIPRGGRWYEQYF. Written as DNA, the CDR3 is TGTGCCAGCAGCATACCCCGTGGAGGGCGGTGGTACGAGCAGTACTTC.

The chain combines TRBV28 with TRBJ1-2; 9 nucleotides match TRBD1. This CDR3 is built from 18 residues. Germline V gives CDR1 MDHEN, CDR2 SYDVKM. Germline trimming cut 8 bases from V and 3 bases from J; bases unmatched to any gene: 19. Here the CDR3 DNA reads TGTGCCAGCGGCCTGAGTCCCGGGACAGGGAACGGACACTATGGCTACACCTTC. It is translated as CASGLSPGTGNGHYGYTF.

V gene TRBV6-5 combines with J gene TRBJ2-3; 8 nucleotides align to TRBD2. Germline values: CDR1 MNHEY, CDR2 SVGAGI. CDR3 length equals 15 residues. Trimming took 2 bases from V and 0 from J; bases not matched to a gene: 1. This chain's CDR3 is CASSYTSGSTDTQYF. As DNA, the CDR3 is TGTGCCAGCAGTTACACTAGCGGAAGCACAGATACGCAGTATTTT.

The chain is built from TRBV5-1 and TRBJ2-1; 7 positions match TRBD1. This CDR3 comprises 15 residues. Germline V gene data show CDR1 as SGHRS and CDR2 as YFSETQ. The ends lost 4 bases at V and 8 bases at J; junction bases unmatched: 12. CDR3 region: CASSLLTGSGHEQFF. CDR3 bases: TGCGCCAGCAGCCTCCTGACAGGGAGCGGCCATGAGCAGTTCTTC.

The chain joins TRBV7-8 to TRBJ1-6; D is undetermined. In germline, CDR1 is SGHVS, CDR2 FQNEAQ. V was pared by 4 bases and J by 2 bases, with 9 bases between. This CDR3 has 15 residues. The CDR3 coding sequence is TGTGCCAGCAGCTCGTCCGGGACCTATAATTCACCCCTCCACTTT. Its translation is CASSSSGTYNSPLHF.

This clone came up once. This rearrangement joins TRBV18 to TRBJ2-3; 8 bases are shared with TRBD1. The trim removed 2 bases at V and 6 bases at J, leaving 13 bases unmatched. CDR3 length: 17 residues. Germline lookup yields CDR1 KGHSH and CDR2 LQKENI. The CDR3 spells CASSPITGGRGTDTQYF. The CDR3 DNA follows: TGTGCCAGCTCACCAATAACAGGGGGTCGAGGAACTGATACGCAGTATTTT. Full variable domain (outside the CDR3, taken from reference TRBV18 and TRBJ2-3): NAGVMQNPRHLVRRRGQEARLRCSPMKGHSHVYWYRQLPEEGLKFMVYLQKENIIDESGMPKERFSAEFPKEGPSILRIQQVVRGDSAAYFCASSPITGGRGTDTQYFGPGTRLTVL.